The next 11 T cell receptor beta chains were all read from a single sample in a study of Tregs in tolerant kidney transplant recipients. Sequencing used immunoSEQ multiplex PCR; TCRdb keeps in-frame clones, though not all of them. The table has some 69,000 clones, about 83% seen once; the top ten hold 3.5% to 5.5%. The sequenced sample was CD4+ T cells from blood. The receptors were gathered from a human donor in good health.

The J gene is TRBJ1-1, the V gene TRBV30; D uncertain. Trimming cost V 2 bases and J 10 bases, with 11 bases left between them. Per the germline V gene, CDR1 is GTSNPN and CDR2 is SVGIG (reference sequence). This CDR3 has 11 residues. Here the CDR3 DNA reads TGTGCCTGGAGTCGCTGGCTAATAGCTTTCTTT. Residues: CAWSRWLIAFF.

The V and J genes are TRBV19 and TRBJ2-3; 7 bases are a match to TRBD2. Germline V lookup: CDR1 LNHDA, CDR2 SQIVND (reference sequence). The V segment lost 2 bases and the J segment 5 bases; nucleotides outside the gene matches: 7. This CDR3 comprises 15 residues. The CDR3 loop reads CASSISMRGRDTQYF. In DNA form, the CDR3 reads TGTGCCAGTAGTATAAGCATGCGGGGGAGAGATACGCAGTATTTT.

This clone was seen a few times. J is TRBJ2-5 and V is TRBV7-2; D unresolved. Germline CDR1 SGHTA, CDR2 FQGNSA. This CDR3 is built from 11 residues. V was trimmed by 0 bases and J by 5 bases, leaving 1 base between them. The CDR3 DNA sequence: TGTGCCAGCAGCTTAGCCGAGACCCAGTACTTC. Its protein product is CASSLAETQYF.

This chain joins TRBV9 and TRBJ1-2; D unresolved. V lost 0 bases and J 2 bases, leaving 11 bases between the germline ends. The CDR3 consists of 15 residues. Germline V gives CDR1 SGDLS, CDR2 YYNGEE. CDR3 DNA: TGTGCCAGCAGCGTAGTGGCAGGATCCAACTATGGCTACACCTTC. This codes for CASSVVAGSNYGYTF.

The genes are TRBV6-5 and TRBJ1-1, with a possible D match to TRBD1 (6 bases). CDR3 size: 16 residues. V lost 0 bases to trimming and J lost 5 bases, with 16 bases between them. Per germline, CDR1 MNHEY and CDR2 SVGAGI. CDR3 nucleotides: TGTGCCAGCAGTTACTCGAAAGGGGGGGTAAGAACTGAAGCTTTCTTT. Its translation is CASSYSKGGVRTEAFF.

The CDR3 nucleotides read TGCGCCAGCAGCAACCCCGGGACTCTCACCGGGGCTTTCTTT. It yields the protein CASSNPGTLTGAFF. The genes are TRBV5-1 and TRBJ1-1; D is perhaps TRBD1 (5 bases). The V end was cut by 4 bases, the J end by 11 bases, with 21 bases between. The CDR3 is made up of 14 amino acids. Looked up from germline, CDR1 is SGHRS and CDR2 is YFSETQ.

This chain uses TRBV30 with TRBJ1-2; 9 positions agree with TRBD1. J gave up 6 bases and V 5 bases, and 13 bases lay outside the gene matches. Per the germline V gene, CDR1 is GTSNPN and CDR2 is SVGIG (reference sequence). This CDR3 is 15 amino acids long. This chain's CDR3 is CAWFRDRVFDNGYTF. The CDR3, as DNA: TGTGCCTGGTTCCGGGACAGGGTTTTTGACAATGGCTACACCTTC.

A remark on this clone: Other DNA sequences from this sample encode an identical CDR3 as well. CDR3 nucleotides: TGTGCCAGCAGCGTCCTAAGTGGGGGCCAAGAGACCCAGTACTTC. This sequence encodes CASSVLSGGQETQYF. V and J are TRBV9 and TRBJ2-5; D possibly matches TRBD1 or TRBD2 (5 bases each). V was cut by 2 bases and J by 1 base, with 12 bases left in between. This CDR3 spans 15 amino acids. Per germline, CDR1 SGDLS and CDR2 YYNGEE.

The chain has TRBV5-4 and TRBJ2-7; D is uncertain. CDR3 size: 11 residues. Germline V gene sequence: CDR1 SGHNT, CDR2 YYREEE (reference sequence). V was pared by 1 base and J by 5 bases, with 4 bases between. The CDR3 loop is CASSLTDEQYF. DNA of the CDR3: TGTGCCAGCAGCTTGACGGACGAGCAGTACTTC.

This sequence joins TRBV6-5 and TRBJ2-7; 11 bases match TRBD1. The CDR3 length is 14 residues. CDR1 is MNHEY and CDR2 is SVGAGI in the germline V gene. V was clipped by 5 bases and J by 8 bases; unmatched bases: 8. Here the CDR3 DNA reads TGTGCCAGCAGTGCCGGGACAGGGGGTTCTCAGCAGTACTTC. It encodes CASSAGTGGSQQYF.

The CDR3 reads CASSQTGGNTIYF. The CDR3 DNA is TGCGCCAGCAGCCAGACAGGGGGAAACACCATATATTTT. The chain has TRBV5-1 and TRBJ1-3; 7 bases map to TRBD1. V lost 4 bases and J lost 4; bases outside the gene matches: 2. Per germline, CDR1 SGHRS and CDR2 YFSETQ. This CDR3 has 13 amino acids.